The present TCR beta chain was sequenced within a study of shared clonotypes between healthy human individuals. The V and J ends lost 3 bases and 2 bases respectively, with 17 bases between them. The CDR3 contains 16 residues. CDR1 WNHNN and CDR2 SYGVQD come from the germline V gene (reference sequence). With ten immunoSEQ deep assay plates, unsorted PBMC DNA underwent sequencing. Generated by immunoSEQ multiplex PCR, the TCRdb table keeps only in-frame clones and is missing some. The repertoire includes 490,000 or so clones, 76% of them detected once, and around 13% sits in the top ten. Donors, healthy HIV-negative adults, lacked recent acute infections or vaccinations. It was some 96 million PBMCs that unsorted samples used for genomic DNA.

This chain joins TRBV10-1 and TRBJ2-7; unclear D gene. Sequenced input: PBMCs. The clonotype originates from a woman aged 40-49 years in good health. Some clones in this sample may be carry-over from other donors' samples. The CDR3 DNA is TGCGCCAGCAGTGATTTGGTAGGCCAGTCGGCCTACGAGCAGTACTTC. It specifies CASSDLVGQSAYEQYF.